This T cell receptor (beta chain) appears in the sequencing data of a study of T cell responses to AZD1222 COVID-19 vaccine. The CDR3 extends over 13 amino acids. Trimming removed 7 bases at V and 7 bases at J, with 17 bases between. Germline CDR1 and CDR2: SQVTM and ANQGSEA. Pooled samples include second doses given at about 4 or 12 weeks. Findings and limits, study-wide: CD4 TCRs linked to vaccination spanned spike, dominating at 160-218 and 743-854.

The table came from immunoSEQ multiplex PCR; TCRdb's copy has only in-frame clones and leaves some out. The repertoire holds about 130,000 clones, with 80% to 90% as singletons. A remark on this clone: The antigen is undetermined.

The genes are TRBV29-1 and TRBJ1-5; D perhaps matches TRBD1 (6 bases). The sequence came from an adult who received the AZD1222 COVID-19 vaccine. The source was peripheral blood, collected 28 days after the second AZD1222 dose. The CDR3 DNA follows: TGCAGCGCCAAGAGGGGGGAAGGACAGCCCCAGCATTTT. Its translation: CSAKRGEGQPQHF.